A single sample gave rise to the 14 T cell receptor beta chains below, sequenced in a study of regulatory T cells in long-lasting Graves disease. The TCR beta library used iRepertoire HTBI primers with Arm-PCR amplification of CDR3. One entry per CDR3 protein results from TCRdb running MiXCR on the multiplex PCR reads. The table has about 420,000 distinct CDR3 sequences, about 15% seen once; the top ten hold 23%. The time point: newly diagnosed GD, antithyroid drugs for less than 3 months. The TCR library was prepared using RNA isolated from PBMCs. The same specimen was also included in a second study, on T cells in Graves' hyperthyroidism and ophthalmopathy.

Material: peripheral blood mononuclear cells (PBMCs), obtained at new diagnosis, from a patient treated with antithyroid drugs. Receptors were obtained from a woman under 30 with Graves disease.

This clonotype was seen a few times. V gene TRBV12-3 or TRBV12-4 combines with J gene TRBJ2-3, with D perhaps given as TRBD1 or TRBD2 (5 bases each). The ends were cut back, 7 bases at V and 2 bases at J, with 10 bases in the middle. This CDR3 contains 13 residues. The CDR3: CASMWGTTDTQYF. The CDR3, as DNA: TGTGCCAGCATGTGGGGGACCACAGATACGCAGTATTTT.

The chain carries TRBV25-1 and TRBJ2-7; no definite D call. Trimming stripped 1 base from V and 1 base from J, with 11 bases between. The CDR3 is 15 residues long. CDR1 MGHDK and CDR2 SYGVNS come from the germline V gene. CDR3 nucleotide sequence: TGTGCCAGCAGTGAATCGGCAGGACCATCCTACGAGCAGTACTTC. This gives the protein CASSESAGPSYEQYF.

This clonotype was counted ten times or more. A junction end diverges from the germline sequence, so it may reflect a read error. V is TRBV5-1 and J is TRBJ2-1; D is possibly TRBD1 (5 bases). Germline V gene data show CDR1 as SGHRS and CDR2 as YFSETQ. This CDR3 is built from 14 residues. CDR3 in DNA: TGTGCCAGCAGCTTAGACAGCTCCTACAATGAGCAGTTCTTC. Residues: CASSLDSSYNEQFF. Based on the CDR3 plus reference TRBV5-1 and TRBJ2-1, the full variable domain is KAGVTQTPRYLIKTRGQQVTLSCSPISGHRSVSWYQQTPGQGLQFLFEYFSETQRNKGNFPGRFSGRQFSNSRSEMNVSTLELGDSALYLCASSLDSSYNEQFFGPGTRLTVL.

This clonotype was seen many times. This chain connects TRBV2 to TRBJ2-1; D gene ambiguous. The CDR3 loop spans 14 amino acids. Germline V gene lookup returns CDR1 SNHLY and CDR2 FYNNEI. V lost 1 base and J lost 10, with 14 bases in between. The CDR3 here is CASSEEAVLGEQFF. CDR3 in DNA: TGTGCCAGCAGTGAAGAGGCGGTTCTAGGGGAGCAGTTCTTC. The variable domain in full, with the rest retrieved from reference TRBV2 and TRBJ2-1, is EPEVTQTPSHQVTQMGQEVILRCVPISNHLYFYWYRQILGQKVEFLVSFYNNEISEKSEIFDDQFSVERPDGSNFTLKIRSTKLEDSAMYFCASSEEAVLGEQFFGPGTRLTVL.

This clonotype was seen at least ten times. This chain joins TRBV9 and TRBJ1-2, with D possibly matching TRBD1 (5 bases). V lost 0 bases and J 6 bases, leaving 12 bases between the germline ends. Germline V gives CDR1 SGDLS, CDR2 YYNGEE. The CDR3 runs 14 residues. CDR3 in DNA: TGTGCCAGCAGCGTAGCTGGTCGGGGGGATGGCTACACCTTC. Residues: CASSVAGRGDGYTF.

This clonotype was detected a few times. The chain employs TRBV7-2 and TRBJ1-2; possible D gene TRBD1, 6 bases. Per germline, CDR1 SGHTA and CDR2 FQGNSA. This CDR3 region has 14 residues. V was clipped by 5 bases and J by 4 bases, with 14 bases between them. CDR3 sequence reads: CASSPRTEAYGYTF. CDR3 sequence (DNA): TGTGCCAGCAGCCCTCGGACAGAGGCCTATGGCTACACCTTC.

This clonotype was detected a few times. The J gene is TRBJ2-1, the V gene TRBV25-1; D possibly corresponds to TRBD2 (6 bases). Trimming removed 4 bases from V and 7 bases from J, with 17 bases in between. The germline CDR1 and CDR2 sequences are MGHDK and SYGVNS. The CDR3 totals 15 residues. The DNA of the CDR3 is TGTGCCAGCAGTGGGGCCCGGGAGAGGTGGAATGAGCAGTTCTTC. Its translation: CASSGARERWNEQFF.

In its sample, this clonotype was seen many times. The chain carries TRBV28 and TRBJ2-7; D might be TRBD2 (5 bases). This CDR3 has 16 residues. Per germline, CDR1 MDHEN and CDR2 SYDVKM. V was shortened by 2 bases and J by 4 bases, with 18 bases between the two germline ends. CDR3 sequence reads: CASSLPNFGEFYEQYF. The CDR3 DNA follows: TGTGCCAGCAGTTTACCTAATTTCGGGGAGTTTTACGAGCAGTACTTC.

About this clonotype: One junction end disagrees with the germline gene, perhaps due to a read error. As DNA, the CDR3 is TGTGCCAGCAGTTTTAACCAAGCAGGGGGCCAAGAGACCCAGTACTTC. Translation: CASSFNQAGGQETQYF. This chain uses TRBV10-1 with TRBJ2-5; 7 bases are shared with TRBD1. CDR1 is WNHNN and CDR2 is SYGVQD in the germline V gene (reference sequence). The CDR3 loop spans 16 amino acids.

This clonotype was seen ten or more times. The chain links TRBV12-3 or TRBV12-4 to TRBJ2-1, with 14 bases fitting TRBD2. The CDR3 is 15 amino acids. J lost 6 bases, V lost 5 bases, and 3 bases had no gene match. The CDR3 nucleotides read TGTGCCAGCAGTCTGACTAGCGGGAGGGCCAATGAGCAGTTCTTC. Encoded protein: CASSLTSGRANEQFF.

The DNA of the CDR3 is TGTGCCAGCAGTTACTTCACCAGTAATGAGCAGTTCTTC. It codes for CASSYFTSNEQFF. J is TRBJ2-1 and V is TRBV6-5; D not certain. The CDR3 is 13 residues long. In germline, CDR1 is MNHEY, CDR2 SVGAGI. Trimming stripped 1 base from V and 7 bases from J, with 8 bases between.

Many counts were recorded for this clonotype. The chain links TRBV7-9 to TRBJ1-1; 9 bases match TRBD1. The CDR3 loop spans 14 amino acids. The V gene end was trimmed by 4 bases and the J gene end by 6 bases; junction bases not matched to a gene: 6. Germline CDR1 reads SEHNR; CDR2 reads FQNEAQ (reference sequence). This CDR3 reads CASSSDRGFPEAFF. CDR3 coding DNA: TGTGCCAGCAGCTCGGACAGGGGCTTCCCTGAAGCTTTCTTT.

The chain recombines TRBV28 with TRBJ2-7; 7 nucleotides align to TRBD2. This CDR3 is built from 13 residues. Germline V gene data show CDR1 as MDHEN and CDR2 as SYDVKM. The junction had 5 bases not matched to a gene; V was cut back by 6 bases and J by 3 bases. The DNA for the CDR3 is TGTGCCAGCAGGCGGGGGTCCCACTACGAGCAGTACTTC. Translating gives CASRRGSHYEQYF.

This clonotype has at least ten counts. V and J are TRBV24-1 and TRBJ2-1; D might be TRBD1 or TRBD2, each matching 5 bases. The CDR3 covers 12 residues. V lost 5 bases and J lost 8, with 9 bases in between. Per the germline V gene, CDR1 is KGHDR and CDR2 is SFDVKD. The CDR3, as DNA: TGTGCCACCAGTGTACGGGGCCATGAGCAGTTCTTC. It specifies CATSVRGHEQFF.